The 4 T cell receptor beta chains in this list originate from one sample, sequenced in a study of blood T cell repertoires in COVID-19. Clones were sequenced by immunoSEQ multiplex PCR, and TCRdb holds only the in-frame ones, with some missing. The sample has roughly 140,000 clones, approximately 90% seen once. Sequenced input: peripheral blood. The origin of the receptors is a woman aged 35 to 49 with acute or convalescent COVID-19.

The chain is built from TRBV5-4 and TRBJ2-1; 10 bases are a match to TRBD2. Germline V gene data show CDR1 as SGHNT and CDR2 as YYREEE (reference sequence). J gave up 3 bases and V 0 bases, and 12 bases lay outside the gene matches. The CDR3 has 19 residues. The chain's CDR3 is CASSLEGTSASPNYNEQFF. The CDR3 region has the DNA TGTGCCAGCAGCTTGGAAGGGACTAGCGCGTCCCCCAACTACAATGAGCAGTTCTTC.

In its sample, this clone was seen once. The chain links TRBV6-2 or TRBV6-3 to TRBJ2-3; 7 nucleotides align to TRBD2. Germline V gene data show CDR1 as MNHEY and CDR2 as SVGEGT. This CDR3 comprises 15 residues. Trimming removed 4 bases from V and 6 bases from J; junction bases left unmatched: 10. The CDR3 spells CASSWDYRNVDTQYF. The CDR3 DNA reads TGTGCCAGCAGTTGGGACTACCGGAACGTGGATACGCAGTATTTT.

The rearrangement joins TRBV2 to TRBJ1-1; the D is unclear. Germline V gene lookup returns CDR1 SNHLY and CDR2 FYNNEI. The CDR3 runs 14 residues. The V end lost 2 bases, the J end lost 0 bases, and 7 bases lay between the germline ends. The CDR3 DNA follows: TGTGCCAGCAGTGAATGGCGGCTGAACACTGAAGCTTTCTTT. Amino acid sequence: CASSEWRLNTEAFF.

This chain connects TRBV27 to TRBJ1-1; unclear D gene. The CDR3 totals 11 residues. CDR1 and CDR2 (germline): MNHEY, SMNVEV (reference sequence). Trimming took off 7 bases at V and 5 bases at J, with 8 bases between the two ends. CDR3 nucleotide sequence: TGTGCCAGCACCTTCGGTACTGAAGCTTTCTTT. The encoded protein is CASTFGTEAFF.